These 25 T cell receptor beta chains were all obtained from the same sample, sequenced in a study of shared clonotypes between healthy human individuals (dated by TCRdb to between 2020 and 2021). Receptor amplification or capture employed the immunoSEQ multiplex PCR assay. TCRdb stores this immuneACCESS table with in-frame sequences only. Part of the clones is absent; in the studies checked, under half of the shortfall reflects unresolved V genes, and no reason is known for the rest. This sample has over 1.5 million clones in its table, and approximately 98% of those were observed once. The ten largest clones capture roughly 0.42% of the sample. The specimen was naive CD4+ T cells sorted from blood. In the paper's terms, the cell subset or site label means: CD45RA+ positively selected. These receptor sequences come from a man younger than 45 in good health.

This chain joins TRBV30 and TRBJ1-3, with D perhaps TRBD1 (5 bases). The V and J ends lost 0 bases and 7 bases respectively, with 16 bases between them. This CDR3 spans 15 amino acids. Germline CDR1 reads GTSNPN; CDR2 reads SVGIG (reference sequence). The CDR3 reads CAWSVRDSRANTIYF. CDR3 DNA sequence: TGTGCCTGGAGTGTACGCGACAGCCGAGCGAACACCATATATTTT.

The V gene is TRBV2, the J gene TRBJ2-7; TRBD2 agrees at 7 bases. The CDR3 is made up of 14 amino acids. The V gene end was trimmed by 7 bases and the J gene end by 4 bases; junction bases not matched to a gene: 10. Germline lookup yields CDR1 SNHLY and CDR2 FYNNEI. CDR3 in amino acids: CASTPAGLSYEQYF. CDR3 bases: TGTGCCAGCACCCCAGCGGGACTAAGTTACGAGCAGTACTTC.

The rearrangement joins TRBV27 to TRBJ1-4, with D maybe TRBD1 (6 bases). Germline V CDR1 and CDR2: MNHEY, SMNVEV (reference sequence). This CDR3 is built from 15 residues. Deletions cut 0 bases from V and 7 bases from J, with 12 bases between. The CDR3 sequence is CASSLSGQFLEKLFF. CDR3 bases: TGTGCCAGCAGTTTATCAGGACAGTTTCTTGAAAAACTGTTTTTT.

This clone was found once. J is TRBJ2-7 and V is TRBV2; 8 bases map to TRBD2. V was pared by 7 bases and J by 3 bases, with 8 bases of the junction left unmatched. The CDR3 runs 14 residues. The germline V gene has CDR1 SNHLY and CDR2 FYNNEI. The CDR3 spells CASTFPGGSYEQYF. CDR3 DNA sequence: TGTGCCAGCACCTTCCCGGGGGGGAGCTACGAGCAGTACTTC.

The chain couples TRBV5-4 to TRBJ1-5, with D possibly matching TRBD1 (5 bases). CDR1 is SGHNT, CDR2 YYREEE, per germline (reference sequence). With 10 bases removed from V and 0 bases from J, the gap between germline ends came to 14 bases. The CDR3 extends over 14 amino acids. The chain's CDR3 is CAYQTGLSNQPQHF. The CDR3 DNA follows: TGTGCCTATCAGACGGGGCTTAGCAATCAGCCCCAGCATTTT. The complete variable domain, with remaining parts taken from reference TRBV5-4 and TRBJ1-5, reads ETGVTQSPTHLIKTRGQQVTLRCSSQSGHNTVSWYQQALGQGPQFIFQYYREEENGRGNFPPRFSGLQFPNYSSELNVNALELDDSALYLCAYQTGLSNQPQHFGDGTRLSIL.

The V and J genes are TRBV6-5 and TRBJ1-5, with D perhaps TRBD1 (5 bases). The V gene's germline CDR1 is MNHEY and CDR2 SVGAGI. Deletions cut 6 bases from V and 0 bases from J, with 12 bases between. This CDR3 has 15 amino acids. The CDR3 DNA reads TGTGCCAGCAGGTTCAGGGTCTATAGCAATCAGCCCCAGCATTTT. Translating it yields CASRFRVYSNQPQHF.

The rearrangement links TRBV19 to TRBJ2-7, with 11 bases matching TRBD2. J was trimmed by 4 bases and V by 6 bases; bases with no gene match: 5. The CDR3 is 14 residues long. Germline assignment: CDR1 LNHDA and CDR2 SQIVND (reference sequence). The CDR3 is CASSLGTSGYEQYF. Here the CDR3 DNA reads TGTGCCAGTAGCTTAGGGACTAGCGGATACGAGCAGTACTTC.

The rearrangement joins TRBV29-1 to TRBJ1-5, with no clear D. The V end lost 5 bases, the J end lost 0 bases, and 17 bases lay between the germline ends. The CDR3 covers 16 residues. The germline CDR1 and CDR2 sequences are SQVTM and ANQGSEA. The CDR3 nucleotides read TGCAGCGTTCAAGTAACGGCTCGTAATAGCAATCAGCCCCAGCATTTT. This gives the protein CSVQVTARNSNQPQHF.

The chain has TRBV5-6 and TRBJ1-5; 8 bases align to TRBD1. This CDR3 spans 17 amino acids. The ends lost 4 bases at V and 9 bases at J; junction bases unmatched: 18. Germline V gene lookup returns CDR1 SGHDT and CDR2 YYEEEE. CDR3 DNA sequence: TGTGCCAGCAGCCATCACGGGACAGGCGGCGCTTTTTGGCCCCAGCATTTT. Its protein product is CASSHHGTGGAFWPQHF.

The CDR3 DNA follows: TGTGCCAGCAGCACCCCCGCTAGTACGGAGACCCAGTACTTC. This codes for CASSTPASTETQYF. The V gene is TRBV28, the J gene TRBJ2-5; D unclear. The CDR3 totals 14 residues. V was shortened by 6 bases and J by 5 bases, with 16 bases between the two germline ends. In germline, CDR1 is MDHEN, CDR2 SYDVKM.

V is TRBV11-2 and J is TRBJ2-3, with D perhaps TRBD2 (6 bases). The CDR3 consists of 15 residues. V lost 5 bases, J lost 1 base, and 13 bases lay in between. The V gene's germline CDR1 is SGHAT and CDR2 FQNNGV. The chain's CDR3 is CASSHARRGTDTQYF. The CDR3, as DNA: TGTGCCAGCAGCCATGCTAGGAGGGGCACAGATACGCAGTATTTT.

The CDR3 here is CASIGQANTGELFF. CDR3 sequence (DNA): TGTGCCAGCATAGGACAGGCAAACACCGGGGAGCTGTTTTTT. This chain joins TRBV7-9 and TRBJ2-2, with 7 bases matching TRBD1. Germline assignment: CDR1 SEHNR and CDR2 FQNEAQ (reference sequence). After removal of 7 bases from V and 2 bases from J, the junction contained 4 bases not matched to a gene. The CDR3 is 14 residues long. The variable domain in full, with the rest retrieved from reference TRBV7-9 and TRBJ2-2, is DTGVSQNPRHKITKRGQNVTFRCDPISEHNRLYWYRQTLGQGPEFLTYFQNEAQLEKSRLLSDRFSAERPKGSFSTLEIQRTEQGDSAMYLCASIGQANTGELFFGEGSRLTVL.

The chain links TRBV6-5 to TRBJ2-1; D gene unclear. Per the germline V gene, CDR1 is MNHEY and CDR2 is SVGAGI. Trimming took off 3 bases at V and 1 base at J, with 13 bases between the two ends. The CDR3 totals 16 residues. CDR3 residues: CASSYGRFGSYNEQFF. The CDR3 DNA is TGTGCCAGCAGTTATGGCCGGTTTGGGTCCTACAATGAGCAGTTCTTC.

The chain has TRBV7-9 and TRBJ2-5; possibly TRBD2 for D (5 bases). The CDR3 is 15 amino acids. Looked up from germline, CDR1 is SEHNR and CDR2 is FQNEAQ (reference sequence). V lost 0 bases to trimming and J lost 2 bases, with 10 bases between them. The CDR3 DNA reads TGTGCCAGCAGCTTAGCGCTTAGCGAGCAAGAGACCCAGTACTTC. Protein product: CASSLALSEQETQYF.

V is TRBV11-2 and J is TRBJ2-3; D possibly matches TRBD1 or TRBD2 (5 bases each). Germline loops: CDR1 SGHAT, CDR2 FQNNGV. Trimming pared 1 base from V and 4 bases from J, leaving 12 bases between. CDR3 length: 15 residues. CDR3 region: CASSLVGRPADTQYF. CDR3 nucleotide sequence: TGTGCCAGCAGCTTAGTGGGACGACCGGCAGATACGCAGTATTTT.

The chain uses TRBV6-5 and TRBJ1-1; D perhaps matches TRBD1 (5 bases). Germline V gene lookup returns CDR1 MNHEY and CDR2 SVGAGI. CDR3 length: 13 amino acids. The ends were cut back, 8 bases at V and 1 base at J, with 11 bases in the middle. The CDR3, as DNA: TGTGCCAGCGCGCCCACAGGGAACACTGAAGCTTTCTTT. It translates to CASAPTGNTEAFF.

CDR3 sequence (DNA): TGTGCCAGCAGCCCAGGGGGCCCCGAGACCCAGTACTTC. Amino acids: CASSPGGPETQYF. The gene calls are TRBV7-2 and TRBJ2-5; 8 bases match TRBD1. Trimming took 5 bases from V and 5 from J; bases not matched to a gene: 4. This CDR3 is 13 amino acids long. Germline CDR1 is SGHTA and CDR2 is FQGNSA.

The CDR3, as DNA: TGTGCCAGCAGCTACCGGGACGGCCATAACTATGGCTACACCTTC. It yields the protein CASSYRDGHNYGYTF. The chain has TRBV11-1 and TRBJ1-2, with D perhaps TRBD1 (5 bases). Trimming shortened V by 4 bases and J by 1 base, and 13 bases separated the two germline ends. The germline V gene has CDR1 SGHAT and CDR2 FQDESV (reference sequence). The CDR3 spans 15 residues.

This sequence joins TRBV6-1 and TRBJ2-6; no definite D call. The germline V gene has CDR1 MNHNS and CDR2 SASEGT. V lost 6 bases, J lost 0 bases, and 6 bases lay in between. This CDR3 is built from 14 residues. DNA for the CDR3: TGTGCCAGCAGAGACCTCTCTGGGGCCAACGTCCTGACTTTC. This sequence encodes CASRDLSGANVLTF.

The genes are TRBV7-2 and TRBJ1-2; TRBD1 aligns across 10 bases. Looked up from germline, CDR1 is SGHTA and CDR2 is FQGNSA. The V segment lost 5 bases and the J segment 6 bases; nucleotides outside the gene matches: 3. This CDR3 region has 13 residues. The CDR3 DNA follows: TGTGCCAGCAGCCCGGACAGGGGGAATGGCTACACCTTC. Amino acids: CASSPDRGNGYTF.

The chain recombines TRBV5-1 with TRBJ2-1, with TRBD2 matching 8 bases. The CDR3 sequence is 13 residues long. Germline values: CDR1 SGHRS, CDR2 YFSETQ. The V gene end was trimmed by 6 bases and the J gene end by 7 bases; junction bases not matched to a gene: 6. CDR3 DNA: TGCGCCAGCACCCAGCGGGAGATGAATGAGCAGTTCTTC. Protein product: CASTQREMNEQFF.

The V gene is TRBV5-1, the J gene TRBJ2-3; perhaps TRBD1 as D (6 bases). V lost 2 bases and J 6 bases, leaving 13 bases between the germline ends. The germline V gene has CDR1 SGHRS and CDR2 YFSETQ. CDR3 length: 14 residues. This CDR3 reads CASSFLPQGDTQYF. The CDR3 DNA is TGCGCCAGCAGCTTCTTGCCCCAGGGGGATACGCAGTATTTT.

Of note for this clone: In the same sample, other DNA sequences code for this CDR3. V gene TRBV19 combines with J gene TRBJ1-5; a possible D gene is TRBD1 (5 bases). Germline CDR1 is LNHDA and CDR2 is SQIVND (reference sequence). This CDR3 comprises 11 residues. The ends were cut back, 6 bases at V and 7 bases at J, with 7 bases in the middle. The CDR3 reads CASSQGQPQHF. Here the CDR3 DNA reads TGTGCCAGTAGCCAGGGACAGCCCCAGCATTTT.

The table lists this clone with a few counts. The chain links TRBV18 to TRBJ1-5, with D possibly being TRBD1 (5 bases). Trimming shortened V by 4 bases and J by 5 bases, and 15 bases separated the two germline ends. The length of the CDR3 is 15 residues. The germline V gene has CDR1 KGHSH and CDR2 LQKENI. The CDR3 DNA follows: TGTGCCAGCTCACGCACGTCAGGGAGTGATCAGCCCCAGCATTTT. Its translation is CASSRTSGSDQPQHF.

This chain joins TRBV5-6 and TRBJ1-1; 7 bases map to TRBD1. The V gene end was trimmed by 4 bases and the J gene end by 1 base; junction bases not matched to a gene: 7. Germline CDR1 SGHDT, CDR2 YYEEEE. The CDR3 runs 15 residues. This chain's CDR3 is CASSGSDRRNTEAFF. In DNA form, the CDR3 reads TGTGCCAGCAGCGGGTCGGACAGGAGGAACACTGAAGCTTTCTTT. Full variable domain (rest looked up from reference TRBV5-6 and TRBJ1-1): DAGVTQSPTHLIKTRGQQVTLRCSPKSGHDTVSWYQQALGQGPQFIFQYYEEEERQRGNFPDRFSGHQFPNYSSELNVNALLLGDSALYLCASSGSDRRNTEAFFGQGTRLTVV.